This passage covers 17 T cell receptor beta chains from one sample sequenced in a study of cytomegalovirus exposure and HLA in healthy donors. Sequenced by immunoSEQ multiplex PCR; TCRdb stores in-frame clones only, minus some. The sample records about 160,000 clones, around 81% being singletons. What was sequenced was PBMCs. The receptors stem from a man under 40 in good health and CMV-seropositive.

The CDR3 bases are TGTGCCAGCAGCTCTGCCCTGGCGGGGGGAGAGACCCAGTACTTC. This gives the protein CASSSALAGGETQYF. This chain joins TRBV5-4 and TRBJ2-5, with TRBD2 identical over 8 bases. Germline V gene lookup returns CDR1 SGHNT and CDR2 YYREEE (reference sequence). V lost 3 bases and J lost 4; bases outside the gene matches: 8. The CDR3 contains 15 residues.

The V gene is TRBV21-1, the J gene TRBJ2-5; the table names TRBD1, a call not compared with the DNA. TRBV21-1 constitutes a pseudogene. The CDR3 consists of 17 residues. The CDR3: CASSPPWDRGFGETQYF. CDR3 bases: TGTGCCAGCAGCCCGCCTTGGGACAGGGGGTTTGGAGAGACCCAGTACTTC.

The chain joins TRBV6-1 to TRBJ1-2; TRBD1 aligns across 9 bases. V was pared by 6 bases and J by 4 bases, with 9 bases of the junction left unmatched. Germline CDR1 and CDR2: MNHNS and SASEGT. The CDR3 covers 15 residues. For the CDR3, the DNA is TGTGCCAGCAGACGGACAGGGGAAAGTGTCTATGGCTACACCTTC. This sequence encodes CASRRTGESVYGYTF.

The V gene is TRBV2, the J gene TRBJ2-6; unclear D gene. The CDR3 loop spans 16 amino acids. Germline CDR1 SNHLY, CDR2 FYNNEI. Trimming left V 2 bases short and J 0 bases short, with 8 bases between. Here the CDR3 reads CASSEMRFSGANVLTF. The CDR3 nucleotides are TGTGCCAGCAGTGAAATGCGGTTCTCTGGGGCCAACGTCCTGACTTTC.

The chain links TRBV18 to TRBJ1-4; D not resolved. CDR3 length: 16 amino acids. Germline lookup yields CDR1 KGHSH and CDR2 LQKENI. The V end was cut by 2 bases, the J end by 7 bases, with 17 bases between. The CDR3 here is CASSPELGESVEKLFF. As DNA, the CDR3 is TGTGCCAGCTCACCAGAACTTGGAGAATCGGTTGAAAAACTGTTTTTT.

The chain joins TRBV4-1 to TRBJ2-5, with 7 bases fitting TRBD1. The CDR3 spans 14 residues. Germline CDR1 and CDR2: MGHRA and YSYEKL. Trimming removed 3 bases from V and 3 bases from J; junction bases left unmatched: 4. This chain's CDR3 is CASSQDRNKETQYF. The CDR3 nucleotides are TGCGCCAGCAGCCAGGACAGGAATAAAGAGACCCAGTACTTC.

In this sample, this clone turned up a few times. This CDR3 is CAWSVPRVVGYTF. The CDR3 bases are TGTGCCTGGAGTGTACCCAGGGTGGTTGGCTACACCTTC. V usage is TRBV30 and J usage is TRBJ1-2, with D perhaps matching TRBD1 (5 bases). V lost 0 bases to trimming and J lost 7 bases, with 12 bases between them. This CDR3 region has 13 residues. Germline lookup yields CDR1 GTSNPN and CDR2 SVGIG (reference sequence).

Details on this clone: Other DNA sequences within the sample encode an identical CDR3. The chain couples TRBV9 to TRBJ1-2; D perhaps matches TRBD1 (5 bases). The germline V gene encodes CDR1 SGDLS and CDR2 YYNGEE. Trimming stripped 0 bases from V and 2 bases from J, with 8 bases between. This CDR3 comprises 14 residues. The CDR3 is CASSVVGGNYGYTF. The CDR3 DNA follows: TGTGCCAGCAGCGTAGTCGGGGGGAACTATGGCTACACCTTC. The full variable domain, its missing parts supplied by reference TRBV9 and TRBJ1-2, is DSGVTQTPKHLITATGQRVTLRCSPRSGDLSVYWYQQSLDQGLQFLIQYYNGEERAKGNILERFSAQQFPDLHSELNLSSLELGDSALYFCASSVVGGNYGYTFGSGTRLTVV.

CDR3 nucleotide sequence: TGTGCCAGCAGTTTATCGGCGTTAGCGGGGGGCCGGGGGAAAGATACGCAGTATTTT. It is translated as CASSLSALAGGRGKDTQYF. The chain has TRBV27 and TRBJ2-3; 10 bases line up with TRBD2. The germline gives CDR1 MNHEY, CDR2 SMNVEV (reference sequence). The CDR3 has 19 amino acids. The V gene end was trimmed by 0 bases and the J gene end by 5 bases; junction bases not matched to a gene: 14.

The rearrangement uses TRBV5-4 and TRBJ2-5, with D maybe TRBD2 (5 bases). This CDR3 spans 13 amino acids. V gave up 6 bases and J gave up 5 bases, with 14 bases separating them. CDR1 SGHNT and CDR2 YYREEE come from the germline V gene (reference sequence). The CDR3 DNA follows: TGTGCCAGCACCTACGGAGCGGTGGAGACCCAGTACTTC. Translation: CASTYGAVETQYF.

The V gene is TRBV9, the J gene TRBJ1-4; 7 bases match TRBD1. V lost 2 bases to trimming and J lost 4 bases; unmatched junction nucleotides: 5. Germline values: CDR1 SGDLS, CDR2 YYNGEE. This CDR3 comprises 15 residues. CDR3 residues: CASSVRGRLNEKLFF. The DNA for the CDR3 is TGTGCCAGCAGCGTGAGGGGGCGGCTTAATGAAAAACTGTTTTTT.

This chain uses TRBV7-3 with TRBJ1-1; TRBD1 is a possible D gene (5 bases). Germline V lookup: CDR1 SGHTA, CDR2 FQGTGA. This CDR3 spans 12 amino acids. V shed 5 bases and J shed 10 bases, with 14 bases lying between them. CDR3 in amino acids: CASSHPGGLAFF. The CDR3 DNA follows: TGTGCCAGCAGCCATCCCGGGGGGTTAGCTTTCTTT.

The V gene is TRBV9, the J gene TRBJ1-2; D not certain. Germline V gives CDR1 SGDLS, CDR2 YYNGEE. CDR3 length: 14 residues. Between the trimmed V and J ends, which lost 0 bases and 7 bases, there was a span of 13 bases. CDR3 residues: CASSVAPSRVGYTF. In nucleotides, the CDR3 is TGTGCCAGCAGCGTAGCCCCTTCGAGGGTTGGCTACACCTTC.

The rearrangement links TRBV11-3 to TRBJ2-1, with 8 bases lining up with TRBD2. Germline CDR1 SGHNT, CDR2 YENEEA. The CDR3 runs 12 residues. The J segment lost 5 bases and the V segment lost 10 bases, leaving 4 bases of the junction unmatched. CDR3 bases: TGTGCCACCGCGGGGGGTAACAATGAGCAGTTCTTC. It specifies CATAGGNNEQFF.

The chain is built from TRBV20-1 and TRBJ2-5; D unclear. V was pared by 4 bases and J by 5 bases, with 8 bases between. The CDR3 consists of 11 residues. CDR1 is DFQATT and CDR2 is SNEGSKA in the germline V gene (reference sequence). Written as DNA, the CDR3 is TGCAGTGCTACCTTCCGGGAGACCCAGTACTTC. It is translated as CSATFRETQYF.

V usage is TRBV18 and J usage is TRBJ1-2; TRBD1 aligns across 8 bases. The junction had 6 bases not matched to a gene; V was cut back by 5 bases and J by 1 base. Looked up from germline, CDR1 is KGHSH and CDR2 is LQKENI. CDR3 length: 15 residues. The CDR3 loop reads CASSSDRGNNYGYTF. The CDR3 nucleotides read TGTGCCAGCTCATCAGACAGGGGCAATAACTATGGCTACACCTTC.

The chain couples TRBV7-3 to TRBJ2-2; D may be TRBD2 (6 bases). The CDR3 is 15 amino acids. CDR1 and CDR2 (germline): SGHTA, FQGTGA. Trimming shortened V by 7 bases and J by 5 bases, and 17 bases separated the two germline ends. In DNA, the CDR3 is TGTGCCAGCACCCTACTAGCCTCGGGGACCGGGGAGCTGTTTTTT. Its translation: CASTLLASGTGELFF.